The sequence of this T cell receptor (beta chain) was determined in a study of T cells in Graves' hyperthyroidism and ophthalmopathy. Using RNA transcripts as the source, TCR beta CDR3 regions were amplified. An initial round of RT-PCR targeting the TCR CDR3 relied on the HTBI primer set. TCRdb used MiXCR to reprocess the multiplex PCR reads, holding one entry per CDR3 protein. Here the sample spans 730,000 or so distinct CDR3 sequences, over 15% being singletons. Trimming took off 4 bases at V and 3 bases at J, with 13 bases between the two ends. Germline assignment: CDR1 SGHRS and CDR2 YFSETQ. CDR3 size: 14 residues. This clonotype was detected many times.

The receptor was derived from a woman aged 45-60 years with Graves' hyperthyroidism that later progressed to Graves' ophthalmopathy. The chain employs TRBV5-1 and TRBJ1-1, with D uncertain. Source material: blood. The CDR3 coding sequence is TGCGCCAGCAGCCCATCGAGGGTCGACACTGAAGCTTTCTTT. Amino acid sequence: CASSPSRVDTEAFF.